Listed below are T cell receptor beta chains from one sample, sequenced in a study of TIL therapy for anti-PD-1-resistant metastatic lung cancer. Only in-frame clones appear in the TCRdb table, and some are missing; sequencing was by immunoSEQ multiplex PCR. This sample has more than 90,000 clones, with roughly 65% found just once. The specimen comprised tumor tissue, sampled at baseline. The receptors shown here come from a person aged 25-85 years with non-small cell lung cancer. Both conserved end residues are part of each CDR3. A D gene is named only where the DNA matches it firmly. Expanded clones are given a class, and other clones once, few, many or no size at all.

d_call,clone_size,j_call,v_call,cdr3_aa,cdr3_nt
TRBD1,few,TRBJ1-6,TRBV5-1,CASSYATGFDSPLHF,TGCGCCAGCAGCTACGCGACAGGGTTTGATTCACCCCTCCACTTT
.,.,TRBJ1-1,TRBV30,CAWSVFPRGLRTEAFF,TGTGCCTGGAGTGTTTTCCCCCGGGGGCTTCGCACTGAAGCTTTCTTT
TRBD1,.,TRBJ2-7,TRBV2,CASSSQGFGHEQYF,TGTGCCAGCAGCTCACAGGGGTTCGGGCACGAGCAGTACTTC
.,.,TRBJ2-4,TRBV12-2,CASRLARPRKREIAKNIQYF,TGTGCAAGTCGCTTAGCAAGGCCGAGGAAGCGGGAAATAGCCAAAAACATTCAGTACTTC
.,.,TRBJ2-5,TRBV30,CAWRVGGAQETQYF,TGTGCCTGGAGGGTGGGGGGGGCCCAAGAGACCCAGTACTTC
.,many,TRBJ2-1,TRBV11-1,CASSLGVHEQFF,TGTGCCAGCAGCTTAGGCGTCCATGAGCAGTTCTTC
TRBD1,once,TRBJ2-7,TRBV27,CASAITGQGVYEQYF,TGTGCCAGCGCCATAACGGGACAGGGAGTCTACGAGCAGTACTTC
.,.,TRBJ1-6,TRBV6-5,CASSPGRINSPLHF,TGTGCCAGCAGCCCGGGACGCATTAATTCACCCCTCCACTTT
TRBD1,.,TRBJ2-7,TRBV7-2,CASSGQGYEQYF,TGTGCCAGCAGCGGACAGGGCTACGAGCAGTACTTC
.,.,TRBJ2-6,TRBV5-1,CASSLGLGGLGASGANVLTF,TGCGCCAGCAGCTTGGGGTTGGGCGGTCTCGGGGCTAGCGGGGCCAACGTCCTGACTTTC
.,few,TRBJ1-6,TRBV30,CAWSTSNSPLHF,TGTGCCTGGAGCACCTCGAATTCACCCCTCCACTTT
.,.,TRBJ2-1,TRBV6-5,CASRVSSTSYNEQFF,TGTGCCAGCAGAGTTAGCTCTACCTCCTACAATGAGCAGTTCTTC
.,.,TRBJ1-3,TRBV12-3/TRBV12-4,CASQGYTIYF,TGTGCCAGCCAGGGATACACCATATATTTT
TRBD2,few,TRBJ2-7,TRBV5-1,CASSLGTSNEQYF,TGCGCCAGCAGCCTCGGGACTAGCAACGAGCAGTACTTC
.,.,TRBJ2-7,TRBV5-1,CASSLDRDFYEQYF,TGCGCCAGCAGCCTCGACAGGGACTTCTACGAGCAGTACTTC
TRBD1,.,TRBJ2-5,TRBV2,CASNRGPGETQYF,TGTGCCAGCAACAGGGGGCCGGGAGAGACCCAGTACTTC
.,few,TRBJ1-6,TRBV7-8,CASSLRGGSYNSPLHF,TGTGCCAGCAGTCTAAGAGGGGGTTCCTATAATTCACCCCTCCACTTT
.,.,TRBJ2-2,TRBV7-2,CASSLGLTNTGELFF,TGTGCCAGCAGCTTAGGGCTAACGAACACCGGGGAGCTGTTTTTT
TRBD1,.,TRBJ2-1,TRBV30,CAWSTGTGYYNEQFF,TGTGCCTGGAGCACCGGGACAGGGTACTACAATGAGCAGTTCTTC
.,.,TRBJ2-5,TRBV25-1,CASSEFGRGGGETQYF,TGTGCCAGCAGTGAATTTGGGCGAGGAGGAGGGGAGACCCAGTACTTC
TRBD2,once,TRBJ2-7,TRBV7-9,CASSVGLAGGWEQYF,TGTGCCAGCAGCGTCGGACTAGCGGGAGGTTGGGAGCAGTACTTC
.,.,TRBJ2-1,TRBV4-1,CASSPQRGSYNEQFF,TGCGCCAGCAGCCCCCAGAGGGGATCCTACAATGAGCAGTTCTTC
.,.,TRBJ2-3,TRBV2,CASGRVGTDTQYF,TGTGCCAGCGGACGGGTGGGGACAGATACGCAGTATTTT
.,.,TRBJ2-7,TRBV27,CASPTLFRGHSYEQYF,TGTGCCAGCCCTACGCTCTTTAGGGGCCACTCCTACGAGCAGTACTTC
.,.,TRBJ1-4,TRBV7-2,CASSLVTNEKLFF,TGTGCCAGCAGCTTAGTAACTAATGAAAAACTGTTTTTT
.,.,TRBJ2-7,TRBV28,CASNMYYEQYF,TGTGCCAGCAACATGTACTACGAGCAGTACTTC
TRBD2,.,TRBJ2-5,TRBV7-9,CASSQERGVYQETQYF,TGTGCCAGCAGCCAGGAGCGGGGGGTGTACCAAGAGACCCAGTACTTC
.,.,TRBJ2-5,TRBV7-9,CASSLVGQETQYF,TGTGCCAGCAGCTTAGTCGGGCAAGAGACCCAGTACTTC
TRBD2,.,TRBJ2-5,TRBV5-1,CASSWAAGVETQYF,TGCGCCAGCAGCTGGGCTGCGGGGGTAGAGACCCAGTACTTC
.,once,TRBJ2-5,TRBV7-3,CASSLSPSSGAWETQYF,TGTGCCAGCAGCTTAAGCCCCAGTTCGGGGGCTTGGGAGACCCAGTACTTC
TRBD1,.,TRBJ2-2,TRBV27,CASSFLMTGGTANTGELFF,TGTGCCAGCAGTTTCCTAATGACAGGGGGGACCGCGAACACCGGGGAGCTGTTTTTT
.,.,TRBJ2-3,TRBV10-3,CAISKDSDTQYF,TGTGCCATCAGCAAGGACAGTGATACGCAGTATTTT
TRBD1,.,TRBJ2-7,TRBV2,CASNPRQGASYEQYF,TGTGCCAGCAACCCCAGACAGGGGGCCTCCTACGAGCAGTACTTC
TRBD1,.,TRBJ1-5,TRBV4-3,CASGTAGQPQHF,TGCGCCAGTGGGACAGCGGGACAGCCCCAGCATTTT
TRBD1,.,TRBJ2-7,TRBV6-5,CASSYLTGGPYEQYF,TGTGCCAGCAGTTATCTGACAGGGGGGCCCTACGAGCAGTACTTC
.,few,TRBJ1-4,TRBV7-9,CASSVIATNEKLFF,TGTGCCAGCAGCGTAATTGCAACTAATGAAAAACTGTTTTTT
TRBD1,few,TRBJ2-2,TRBV7-2,CASSSGKQGWTGELFF,TGTGCCAGCAGCTCTGGCAAACAGGGGTGGACCGGGGAGCTGTTTTTT
.,.,TRBJ2-5,TRBV28,CANSLYGETQYF,TGTGCCAACAGTTTATACGGAGAGACCCAGTACTTC
TRBD1,.,TRBJ2-1,TRBV7-8,CASRGQGVSDEQFF,TGTGCCAGCAGAGGACAGGGGGTTTCGGATGAGCAGTTCTTC
.,.,TRBJ2-7,TRBV28,CASSVAFSYEQYF,TGTGCCAGCAGCGTAGCGTTTTCCTACGAGCAGTACTTC
.,.,TRBJ1-3,TRBV9,CASSATHSSGNTIYF,TGTGCCAGCAGCGCCACCCACAGCTCTGGAAACACCATATATTTT
.,.,TRBJ1-3,TRBV5-1,CASSSAGSGNTIYF,TGCGCCAGCAGTTCCGCGGGCTCTGGAAACACCATATATTTT
.,.,TRBJ2-7,TRBV7-9,CASSRTGTIYEQYF,TGTGCCAGCAGCCGAACCGGGACAATCTACGAGCAGTACTTC
.,.,TRBJ2-7,TRBV5-1,CASSSLDEQYF,TGCGCCAGCAGCTCCCTGGACGAGCAGTACTTC
TRBD1,.,TRBJ2-6,TRBV25-1,CASSGWTGTGANVLTF,TGTGCCAGCAGTGGATGGACAGGGACTGGGGCCAACGTCCTGACTTTC
.,.,TRBJ2-1,TRBV7-3,CASSLTFAIYNEQFF,TGTGCCAGCAGCTTAACGTTCGCCATCTACAATGAGCAGTTCTTC
.,.,TRBJ2-5,TRBV5-1,CASSLWTGVQETQYF,TGCGCCAGCAGCTTGTGGACGGGGGTTCAAGAGACCCAGTACTTC
.,.,TRBJ1-4,TRBV9,CASSAPSRSGLTNEKLFF,TGTGCCAGCAGCGCCCCAAGCCGGTCTGGGTTAACTAATGAAAAACTGTTTTTT
.,few,TRBJ1-2,TRBV11-3,CASSLTDSPLTF,TGTGCCAGCAGCTTGACGGACAGCCCTCTCACCTTC
.,.,TRBJ2-3,TRBV7-9,CASSLGRTRWNTDTQYF,TGTGCCAGCAGCTTAGGTAGGACAAGGTGGAACACAGATACGCAGTATTTT
TRBD2,.,TRBJ2-5,TRBV24-1,CATRASGGGETQYF,TGTGCCACCAGAGCTAGCGGGGGGGGAGAGACCCAGTACTTC
.,.,TRBJ2-5,TRBV18,CASSIDHILETQYF,TGTGCCAGCTCAATCGACCACATATTGGAGACCCAGTACTTC
TRBD1,.,TRBJ1-5,TRBV6-2/TRBV6-3,CASSYSDRGNQPQHF,TGTGCCAGCAGTTACTCTGACAGGGGAAATCAGCCCCAGCATTTT
.,.,TRBJ2-7,TRBV9,CASSVAVSGGGITYEQYF,TGTGCCAGCAGCGTAGCTGTGTCCGGCGGGGGCATAACCTACGAGCAGTACTTC
.,once,TRBJ1-3,TRBV6-2/TRBV6-3,CASSYGGTSGNTIYF,TGTGCCAGCAGTTACGGGGGAACCTCTGGAAACACCATATATTTT